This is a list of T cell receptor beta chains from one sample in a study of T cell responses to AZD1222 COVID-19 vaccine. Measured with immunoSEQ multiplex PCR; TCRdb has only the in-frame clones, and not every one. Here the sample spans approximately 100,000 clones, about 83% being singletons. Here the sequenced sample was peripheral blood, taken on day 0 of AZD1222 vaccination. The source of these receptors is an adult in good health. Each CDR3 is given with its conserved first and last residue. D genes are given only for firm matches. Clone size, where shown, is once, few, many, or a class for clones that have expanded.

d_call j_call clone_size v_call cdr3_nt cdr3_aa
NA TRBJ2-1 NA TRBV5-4 TGTGCCAGCAGCTTGTCGCGGTCCAGCTCCTACAATGAGCAGTTCTTC CASSLSRSSSYNEQFF
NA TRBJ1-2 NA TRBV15 TGTGCCACCAGCAGAGATAGCAGGAGGTATGGCTACACCTTC CATSRDSRRYGYTF
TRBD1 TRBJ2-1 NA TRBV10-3 TGTGCCATCAGTGTTCAGGGGGATGAGCAGTTCTTC CAISVQGDEQFF
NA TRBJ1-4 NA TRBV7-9 TGTGCCAGCAGCTTACGGGGGGCGCGGGAAAAACTGTTTTTT CASSLRGAREKLFF
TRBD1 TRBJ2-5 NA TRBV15 TGTGCCACCAGCAGGACCGGGACAGGGAAAAAAGAGACCCAGTACTTC CATSRTGTGKKETQYF
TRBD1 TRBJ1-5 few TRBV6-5 TGTGCCGGGGGAGGACAGGCTGGGGGTCAGCCCCAGCATTTT CAGGGQAGGQPQHF
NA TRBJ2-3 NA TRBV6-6 TGTGCCAGCGGGTGGAGGAGCACAGATACGCAGTATTTT CASGWRSTDTQYF
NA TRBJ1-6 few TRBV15 TGTGCCACCAGCAGAGATGGGGGTGGCGGGTTTGGATCACCCCTCCACTTT CATSRDGGGGFGSPLHF
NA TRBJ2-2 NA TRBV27 TGTGCCAGCAGTCAACCGGGACCGGCTGATCTAGGGGAGCTGTTTTTT CASSQPGPADLGELFF
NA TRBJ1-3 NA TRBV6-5 TGTGCCAGCAGTTACTCGAGTTCGGGCGGCAACACCATATATTTT CASSYSSSGGNTIYF
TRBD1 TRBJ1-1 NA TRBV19 TGTGCCAGTAGTATACCGGGACAGGGAGAAGCTTTCTTT CASSIPGQGEAFF
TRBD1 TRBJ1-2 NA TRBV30 TGTGCTGCCGGGACAGCTAACTATGGCTACACCTTC CAAGTANYGYTF
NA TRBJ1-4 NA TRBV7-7 TGTGCTAGCAGCTTACGTGAGGGGCGCGGTGAAAAACTGTTTTTT CASSLREGRGEKLFF
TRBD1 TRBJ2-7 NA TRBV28 TGTGCCAGCAGGCGGACAGGGCCCCCCTACGAGCAGTACTTC CASRRTGPPYEQYF
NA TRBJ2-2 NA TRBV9 TGTGCCAGCAGCTCCCTCTGGGGTGCGGACACCGGGGAGCTGTTTTTT CASSSLWGADTGELFF
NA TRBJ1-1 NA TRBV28 TGTGCCAGCAGAACCGGCGCCCTAATGTGGAACACTGAAGCTTTCTTT CASRTGALMWNTEAFF
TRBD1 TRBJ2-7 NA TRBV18 TGTGCCAGCTCACCCGGGACAGGGGCCTCCTACGAGCAGTACTTC CASSPGTGASYEQYF